What follows are 29 T cell receptor beta chains derived from one specimen sequenced in a study of immune evolution from preneoplasia to lung adenocarcinoma (dated by TCRdb to about 2021). Libraries were constructed by the immunoSEQ multiplex PCR assay. TCRdb carries this immuneACCESS record with in-frame sequences only. Its versions omit some clonotypes, under half of them owing to an unresolved V gene in the studies checked, with the rest unexplained. This sample gives thousands of clones in total; approximately 85% of them show up just once. The leading ten clones occupy less than 6% of the sample. The sequencing input was FFPE minimally invasive lung adenocarcinoma tissue. The sample's cell subset or site label is to be understood as: micro-invasive lung adenocarcinoma (MIA). All receptors come from a person between 65 and 79 years old with lung adenocarcinoma.

The V call is TRBV14, the J call TRBJ1-2; the match to TRBD1 covers 9 bases. Germline CDR1 and CDR2: SGHDN and FVKESK. Trimming cost V 4 bases and J 1 base; bases outside gene matches: 4. This CDR3 region has 15 residues. CDR3 loop: CASSLRTGVNYGYTF. CDR3 bases: TGTGCCAGCAGCCTGCGGACAGGGGTTAACTATGGCTACACCTTC.

The chain uses TRBV11-2 and TRBJ2-7, with 7 nucleotides matching TRBD1. Germline V gives CDR1 SGHAT, CDR2 FQNNGV. The ends lost 5 bases at V and 2 bases at J; junction bases unmatched: 6. CDR3 length: 14 residues. CDR3 loop: CASSQDRATYEQYF. CDR3 DNA: TGTGCCAGCAGCCAAGACAGGGCCACCTACGAGCAGTACTTC.

J is TRBJ2-7 and V is TRBV6-5, with D unresolved. CDR1 and CDR2 from the germline V gene are MNHEY and SVGAGI. V dropped 2 bases and J dropped 6 bases, with 14 bases sitting between them. The CDR3 extends over 14 amino acids. CDR3 region: CASSYDSTPVEQYF. In DNA form, the CDR3 reads TGTGCCAGCAGTTACGATTCGACGCCCGTCGAGCAGTACTTC.

The rearrangement uses TRBV11-2 and TRBJ1-2; 7 bases agree with TRBD1. Germline V gene lookup returns CDR1 SGHAT and CDR2 FQNNGV. This CDR3 has 13 amino acids. V was pared by 4 bases and J by 2 bases, with 1 base of the junction left unmatched. The CDR3 nucleotides read TGTGCCAGCAGCTCGGGACAGAACTATGGCTACACCTTC. It yields the protein CASSSGQNYGYTF.

J is TRBJ2-3 and V is TRBV5-4; no reliable D call. CDR3 length equals 11 residues. Germline values: CDR1 SGHNT, CDR2 YYREEE (reference sequence). Between the trimmed V and J ends, which lost 3 bases and 2 bases, there was a span of 1 base. The CDR3 loop is CASSYTDTQYF. In DNA, the CDR3 is TGTGCCAGCAGCTACACAGATACGCAGTATTTT.

The chain uses TRBV7-9 and TRBJ1-2; TRBD1 matches at 10 bases. There are 14 residues in the CDR3. V was pared by 2 bases and J by 8 bases, with 5 bases of the junction left unmatched. Germline CDR1 is SEHNR and CDR2 is FQNEAQ (reference sequence). CDR3 in DNA: TGTGCCAGCAGCTTAATGGGACAGGGGCCAGGCTACACCTTC. Encoded protein: CASSLMGQGPGYTF.

The genes are TRBV7-3 and TRBJ2-1; D tentatively reads TRBD1 or TRBD2 (5 bases each). Trimming pared 2 bases from V and 8 bases from J, leaving 13 bases between. The CDR3 has 14 residues. Per germline, CDR1 SGHTA and CDR2 FQGTGA. The CDR3 bases are TGTGCCAGCAGCTTAGGGGGACCCTGGGATGAGCAGTTCTTC. Protein sequence: CASSLGGPWDEQFF.

This clone occurred once. The chain carries TRBV7-6 and TRBJ2-1, with D tentatively TRBD1 or TRBD2 (5 bases each). Per the germline V gene, CDR1 is SGHVS and CDR2 is FNYEAQ. V shed 1 base and J shed 6 bases, with 7 bases lying between them. The CDR3 is 13 residues long. The CDR3 nucleotides are TGTGCCAGCAGCTTAGGGGACCGCAATGAGCAGTTCTTC. Its protein product is CASSLGDRNEQFF.

The genes are TRBV7-3 and TRBJ2-1; 10 bases line up with TRBD1. Losses at the gene ends were 5 bases for V and 8 bases for J; bases not matched to a gene: 15. The CDR3 is made up of 17 amino acids. Germline CDR1 reads SGHTA; CDR2 reads FQGTGA. The CDR3 is CASSMGTGAFTGDEQFF. The CDR3 DNA is TGTGCCAGCAGCATGGGGACAGGGGCCTTCACGGGGGATGAGCAGTTCTTC.

The table lists this clone with a count of one. The CDR3 DNA reads as TGCGCCAGCAGCCAAGGAAGGGTGTACACTGAAGCTTTCTTT. This encodes CASSQGRVYTEAFF. The rearrangement uses TRBV4-1 and TRBJ1-1; D ambiguous. Trimming left V 1 base short and J 3 bases short, with 9 bases between. This CDR3 spans 14 amino acids. From germline, CDR1 is MGHRA and CDR2 YSYEKL.

The chain carries TRBV6-1 and TRBJ1-2; D unclear. This CDR3 spans 13 amino acids. Germline CDR1 is MNHNS and CDR2 is SASEGT. The V end lost 5 bases, the J end lost 5 bases, and 12 bases lay between the germline ends. The DNA for the CDR3 is TGTGCCAGCAGTCCCGACACCAGATATGGCTACACCTTC. Its translation: CASSPDTRYGYTF.

The J gene is TRBJ2-2, the V gene TRBV6-6, with D perhaps matching TRBD2 (5 bases). The CDR3 runs to 15 residues. V was trimmed by 2 bases and J by 1 base, leaving 8 bases between them. Germline assignment: CDR1 MNHNY and CDR2 SVGAGI (reference sequence). CDR3 sequence (DNA): TGTGCCAGCAGTTACGTACGGGGGAACACCGGGGAGCTGTTTTTT. This encodes CASSYVRGNTGELFF.

The chain is built from TRBV19 and TRBJ1-1; 8 bases match TRBD1. The V gene's germline CDR1 is LNHDA and CDR2 SQIVND (reference sequence). The CDR3 length is 13 residues. V shed 5 bases and J 1 base; nucleotides not matched to a gene: 0. The DNA for the CDR3 is TGTGCCAGTAGTGGACAGGGGAACACTGAAGCTTTCTTT. Translated: CASSGQGNTEAFF.

The rearrangement links TRBV7-8 to TRBJ2-3; a possible D gene is TRBD1 (6 bases). Germline V gives CDR1 SGHVS, CDR2 FQNEAQ. V was trimmed by 4 bases and J by 0 bases, leaving 11 bases between them. The CDR3 totals 15 residues. Here the CDR3 DNA reads TGTGCCAGCAGCTCAACAGGGTTTAGCACAGATACGCAGTATTTT. It translates to CASSSTGFSTDTQYF.

This chain joins TRBV19 and TRBJ2-7, with TRBD1 identical over 9 bases. V shed 4 bases, J shed 3 bases, and the junction held 7 bases outside the gene matches. There are 15 residues in the CDR3. Per the germline V gene, CDR1 is LNHDA and CDR2 is SQIVND (reference sequence). For the CDR3, the DNA is TGTGCCAGTAGTACCTCCGGGACAGGGATCTACGAGCAGTACTTC. This encodes CASSTSGTGIYEQYF.

This clone occurred once. V usage is TRBV5-1 and J usage is TRBJ2-7; D gene uncertain. V was clipped by 6 bases and J by 0 bases, with 7 bases between them. From germline, CDR1 is SGHRS and CDR2 YFSETQ. The CDR3 is 12 residues long. The CDR3 sequence: CASMSSSYEQYF. The CDR3 DNA follows: TGCGCCAGCATGTCTAGCTCCTACGAGCAGTACTTC.

The rearrangement uses TRBV19 and TRBJ2-7; TRBD2 is a possible D gene (6 bases). Looked up from germline, CDR1 is LNHDA and CDR2 is SQIVND (reference sequence). The CDR3 extends over 15 amino acids. The V gene lost 3 bases and the J gene lost 5 bases, with 17 bases spanning the gap. CDR3 protein: CASSMGSGRTHEQYF. The CDR3 coding sequence is TGTGCCAGTAGTATGGGATCAGGGAGGACCCACGAGCAGTACTTC.

The chain has TRBV7-9 and TRBJ2-5; TRBD1 aligns across 8 bases. The CDR3 consists of 13 residues. After removal of 4 bases from V and 4 bases from J, the junction contained 2 bases not matched to a gene. The germline gives CDR1 SEHNR, CDR2 FQNEAQ (reference sequence). The CDR3 reads CASSSTGVETQYF. As DNA, the CDR3 is TGTGCCAGCAGCTCGACAGGGGTAGAGACCCAGTACTTC. The full variable domain, its missing parts supplied by reference TRBV7-9 and TRBJ2-5, is DTGVSQNPRHKITKRGQNVTFRCDPISEHNRLYWYRQTLGQGPEFLTYFQNEAQLEKSRLLSDRFSAERPKGSFSTLEIQRTEQGDSAMYLCASSSTGVETQYFGPGTRLLVL.

The genes are TRBV19 and TRBJ1-5; TRBD1 agrees at 7 bases. The CDR3 has 15 residues. V was pared by 4 bases and J by 2 bases, with 5 bases of the junction left unmatched. Germline V gene sequence: CDR1 LNHDA, CDR2 SQIVND (reference sequence). As DNA, the CDR3 is TGTGCCAGTAGTACGGACAGGAGGGGCAATCAGCCCCAGCATTTT. It is translated as CASSTDRRGNQPQHF. The whole variable domain, filled in from reference TRBV19 and TRBJ1-5, reads DGGITQSPKYLFRKEGQNVTLSCEQNLNHDAMYWYRQDPGQGLRLIYYSQIVNDFQKGDIAEGYSVSREKKESFPLTVTSAQKNPTAFYLCASSTDRRGNQPQHFGDGTRLSIL.

The V and J genes are TRBV5-1 and TRBJ2-5; D unresolved. The CDR3 consists of 15 residues. Trimming took off 5 bases at V and 2 bases at J, with 16 bases between the two ends. CDR1 is SGHRS and CDR2 is YFSETQ in the germline V gene. CDR3 protein: CASRTDSTQQETQYF. The CDR3, as DNA: TGCGCCAGCAGGACCGACTCCACTCAACAAGAGACCCAGTACTTC.

This rearrangement joins TRBV7-9 to TRBJ2-3, with 8 positions matching TRBD2. The V gene's germline CDR1 is SEHNR and CDR2 FQNEAQ (reference sequence). Losses at the gene ends were 3 bases for V and 3 bases for J; bases not matched to a gene: 2. This CDR3 contains 14 residues. CDR3 in amino acids: CASSFGRVTDTQYF. The CDR3 DNA is TGTGCCAGCAGCTTCGGGAGGGTGACAGATACGCAGTATTTT.

The CDR3 reads CASSPGRSPLHF. For the CDR3, the DNA is TGCGCCAGCTCCCCCGGGAGATCACCCCTCCACTTT. The J gene is TRBJ1-6, the V gene TRBV10-2; no clear D. CDR3 length: 12 residues. Germline CDR1 reads WSHSY; CDR2 reads SAAADI. V lost 8 bases and J 10 bases, leaving 12 bases between the germline ends.

This chain uses TRBV5-4 with TRBJ1-1; D call uncertain. The CDR3 loop spans 13 amino acids. V was pared by 3 bases and J by 1 base, with 7 bases between. The germline V gene encodes CDR1 SGHNT and CDR2 YYREEE (reference sequence). The CDR3 region has the DNA TGTGCCAGCAGCTCCTTTAGGAACACTGAAGCTTTCTTT. Encoded protein: CASSSFRNTEAFF.

V gene TRBV28 combines with J gene TRBJ1-2; D is ambiguous. V shed 6 bases and J shed 3 bases, with 11 bases lying between them. This CDR3 contains 13 residues. The germline gives CDR1 MDHEN, CDR2 SYDVKM. The CDR3 here is CASSFLLDYGYTF. CDR3 bases: TGTGCCAGCAGCTTCTTACTAGACTATGGCTACACCTTC.

The CDR3 is CASSSLPYEQYF. For the CDR3, the DNA is TGTGCCAGCAGTTCCCTCCCCTACGAGCAGTACTTC. The rearrangement joins TRBV28 to TRBJ2-7; D uncertain. Germline V lookup: CDR1 MDHEN, CDR2 SYDVKM. V was shortened by 4 bases and J by 2 bases, with 6 bases between the two germline ends. The CDR3 has 12 residues.

The chain combines TRBV19 with TRBJ1-5; no reliable D call. Trimming shortened V by 6 bases and J by 5 bases, and 8 bases separated the two germline ends. Germline values: CDR1 LNHDA, CDR2 SQIVND (reference sequence). The CDR3 is 12 amino acids. The CDR3 region has the DNA TGTGCCAGTAGGTCCGGGGATCAGCCCCAGCATTTT. Amino acid sequence: CASRSGDQPQHF. The whole variable domain, filled in from reference TRBV19 and TRBJ1-5, reads DGGITQSPKYLFRKEGQNVTLSCEQNLNHDAMYWYRQDPGQGLRLIYYSQIVNDFQKGDIAEGYSVSREKKESFPLTVTSAQKNPTAFYLCASRSGDQPQHFGDGTRLSIL.

The rearrangement joins TRBV6-5 to TRBJ2-7; D uncertain. The V gene's germline CDR1 is MNHEY and CDR2 SVGAGI. Trimming pared 2 bases from V and 6 bases from J, leaving 14 bases between. This CDR3 contains 14 residues. This CDR3 reads CASSYGQAGSEQYF. The CDR3 nucleotides read TGTGCCAGCAGTTACGGGCAGGCCGGAAGCGAGCAGTACTTC.

CDR3 loop: CSAEQYNEQFF. CDR3 bases: TGCAGTGCAGAACAGTACAATGAGCAGTTCTTC. The rearrangement joins TRBV20-1 to TRBJ2-1; unclear D gene. Germline V gene data show CDR1 as DFQATT and CDR2 as SNEGSKA (reference sequence). V dropped 6 bases and J dropped 4 bases, with 7 bases sitting between them. The CDR3 has 11 residues.

This chain uses TRBV28 with TRBJ1-3; D unresolved. The CDR3 is made up of 14 amino acids. Between the trimmed V and J ends, which lost 5 bases and 0 bases, there was a span of 8 bases. Germline V CDR1 and CDR2: MDHEN, SYDVKM. The CDR3 reads CASSLWDSGNTIYF. The CDR3 nucleotides are TGTGCCAGCAGTCTCTGGGACTCTGGAAACACCATATATTTT.